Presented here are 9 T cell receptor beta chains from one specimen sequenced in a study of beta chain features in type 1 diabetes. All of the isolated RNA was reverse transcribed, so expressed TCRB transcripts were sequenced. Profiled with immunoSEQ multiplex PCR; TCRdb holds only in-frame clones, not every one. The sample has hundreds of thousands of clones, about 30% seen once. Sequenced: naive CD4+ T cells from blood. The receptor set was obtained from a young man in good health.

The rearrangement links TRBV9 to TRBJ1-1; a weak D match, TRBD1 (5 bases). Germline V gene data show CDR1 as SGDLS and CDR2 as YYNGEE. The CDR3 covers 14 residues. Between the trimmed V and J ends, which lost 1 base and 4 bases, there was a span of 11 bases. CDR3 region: CASSVRGEVTEAFF. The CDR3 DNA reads TGTGCCAGCAGCGTAAGGGGAGAAGTCACTGAAGCTTTCTTT.

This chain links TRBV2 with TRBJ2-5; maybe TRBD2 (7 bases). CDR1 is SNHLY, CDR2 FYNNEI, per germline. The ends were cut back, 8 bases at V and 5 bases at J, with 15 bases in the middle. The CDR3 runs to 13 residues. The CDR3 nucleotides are TGTGCCAGCGCAGGACTAGGGGGTGAGACCCAGTACTTC. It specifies CASAGLGGETQYF.

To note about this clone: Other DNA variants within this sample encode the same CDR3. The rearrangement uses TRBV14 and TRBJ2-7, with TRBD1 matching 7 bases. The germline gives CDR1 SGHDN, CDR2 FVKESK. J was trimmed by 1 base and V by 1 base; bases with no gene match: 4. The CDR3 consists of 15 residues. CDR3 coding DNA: TGTGCCAGCAGCCAAGGACCAGGGGGATCCTACGAGCAGTACTTC. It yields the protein CASSQGPGGSYEQYF.

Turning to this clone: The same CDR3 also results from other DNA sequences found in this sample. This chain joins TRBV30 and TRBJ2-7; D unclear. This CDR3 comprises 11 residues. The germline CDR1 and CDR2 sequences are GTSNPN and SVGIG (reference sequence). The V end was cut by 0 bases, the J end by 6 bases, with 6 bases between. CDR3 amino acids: CAWSVRREQYF. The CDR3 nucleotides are TGTGCCTGGAGTGTACGTCGCGAGCAGTACTTC. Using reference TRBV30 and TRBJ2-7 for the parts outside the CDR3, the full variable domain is SQTIHQWPATLVQPVGSPLSLECTVEGTSNPNLYWYRQAAGRGLQLLFYSVGIGQISSEVPQNLSASRPQDRQFILSSKKLLLSDSGFYLCAWSVRREQYFGPGTRLTVT.

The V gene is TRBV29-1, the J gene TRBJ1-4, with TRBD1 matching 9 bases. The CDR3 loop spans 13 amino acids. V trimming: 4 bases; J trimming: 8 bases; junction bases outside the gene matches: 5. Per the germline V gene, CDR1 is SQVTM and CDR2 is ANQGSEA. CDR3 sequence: CSVGDRVSEKLFF. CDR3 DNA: TGCAGCGTTGGGGACAGGGTCAGCGAAAAACTGTTTTTT.

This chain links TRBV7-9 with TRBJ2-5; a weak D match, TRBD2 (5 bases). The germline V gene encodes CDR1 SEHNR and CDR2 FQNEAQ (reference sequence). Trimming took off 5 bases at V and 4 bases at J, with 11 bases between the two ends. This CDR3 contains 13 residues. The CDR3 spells CASSRGLGETQYF. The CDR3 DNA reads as TGTGCCAGCAGCCGCGGGCTGGGAGAGACCCAGTACTTC.

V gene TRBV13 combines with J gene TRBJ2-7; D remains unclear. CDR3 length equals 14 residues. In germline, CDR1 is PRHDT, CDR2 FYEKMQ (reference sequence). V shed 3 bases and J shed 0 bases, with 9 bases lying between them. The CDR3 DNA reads TGTGCCAGCAGCTTTCTCAAGAGCTCCTACGAGCAGTACTTC. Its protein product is CASSFLKSSYEQYF.

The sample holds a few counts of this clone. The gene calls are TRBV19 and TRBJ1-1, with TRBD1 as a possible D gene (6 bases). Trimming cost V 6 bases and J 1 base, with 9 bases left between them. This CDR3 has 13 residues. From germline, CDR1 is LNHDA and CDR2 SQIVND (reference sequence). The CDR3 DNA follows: TGTGCCAGTAGAACGACAGGGAACACTGAAGCTTTCTTT. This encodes CASRTTGNTEAFF.

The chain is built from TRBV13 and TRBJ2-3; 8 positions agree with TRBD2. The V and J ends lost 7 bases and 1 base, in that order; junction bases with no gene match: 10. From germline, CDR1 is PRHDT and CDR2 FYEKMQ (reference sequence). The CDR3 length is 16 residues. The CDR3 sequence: CASTNSGREGTDTQYF. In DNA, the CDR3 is TGTGCCAGCACCAATTCCGGGCGGGAGGGCACAGATACGCAGTATTTT.